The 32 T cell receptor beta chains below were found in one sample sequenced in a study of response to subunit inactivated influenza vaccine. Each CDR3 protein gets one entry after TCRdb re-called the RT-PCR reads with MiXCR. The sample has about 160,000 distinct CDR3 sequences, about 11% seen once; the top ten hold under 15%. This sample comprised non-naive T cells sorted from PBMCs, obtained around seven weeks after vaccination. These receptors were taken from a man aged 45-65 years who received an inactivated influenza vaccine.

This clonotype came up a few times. The CDR3 bases are TGTGCCAGCAGCCAAGATTTCCGGGATTTCACAGATACGCAGTATTTT. It is translated as CASSQDFRDFTDTQYF. V and J are TRBV3-1 and TRBJ2-3; weak D call: TRBD2 (5 bases). The germline gives CDR1 LGHDT, CDR2 YNNKEL (reference sequence). This CDR3 is built from 16 residues. V lost 0 bases and J lost 2, with 12 bases in between.

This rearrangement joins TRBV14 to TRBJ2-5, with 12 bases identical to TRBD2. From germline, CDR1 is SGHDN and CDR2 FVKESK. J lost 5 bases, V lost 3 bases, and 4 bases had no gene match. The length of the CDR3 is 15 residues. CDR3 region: CASSQRLAGEETQYF. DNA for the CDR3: TGTGCCAGCAGCCAGCGACTAGCGGGGGAGGAGACCCAGTACTTC.

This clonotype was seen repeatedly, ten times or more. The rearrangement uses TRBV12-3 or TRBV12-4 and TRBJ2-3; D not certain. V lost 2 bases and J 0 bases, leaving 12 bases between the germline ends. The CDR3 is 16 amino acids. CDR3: CASSLIRPPSTDTQYF. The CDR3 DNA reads TGTGCCAGCAGTTTAATCCGGCCCCCTAGCACAGATACGCAGTATTTT.

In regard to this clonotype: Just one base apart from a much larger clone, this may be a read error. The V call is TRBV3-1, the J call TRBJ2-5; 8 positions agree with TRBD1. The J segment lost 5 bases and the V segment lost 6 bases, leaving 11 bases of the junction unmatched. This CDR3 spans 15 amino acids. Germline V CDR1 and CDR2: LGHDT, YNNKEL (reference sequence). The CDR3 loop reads CASRDDRGISETQYF. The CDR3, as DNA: TGTGCCAGCAGGGACGACAGGGGTATTTCGGAGACCCAGTACTTC.

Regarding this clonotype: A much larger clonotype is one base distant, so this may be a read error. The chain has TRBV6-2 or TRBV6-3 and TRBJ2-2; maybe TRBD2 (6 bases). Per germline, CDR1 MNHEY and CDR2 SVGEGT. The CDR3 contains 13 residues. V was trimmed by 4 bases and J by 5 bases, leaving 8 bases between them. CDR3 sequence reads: CASSSGGTGELFF. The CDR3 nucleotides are TGTGCCAGCAGTTCCGGGGGAACCGGGGAGCTGTTTTTT.

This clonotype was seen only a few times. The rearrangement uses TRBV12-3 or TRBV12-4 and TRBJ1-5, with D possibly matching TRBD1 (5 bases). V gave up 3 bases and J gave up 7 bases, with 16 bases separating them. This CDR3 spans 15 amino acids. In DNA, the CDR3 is TGTGCCAGCAGTTTGAACAGGAGTGGTCGCCAGCCCCAGCATTTT. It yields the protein CASSLNRSGRQPQHF.

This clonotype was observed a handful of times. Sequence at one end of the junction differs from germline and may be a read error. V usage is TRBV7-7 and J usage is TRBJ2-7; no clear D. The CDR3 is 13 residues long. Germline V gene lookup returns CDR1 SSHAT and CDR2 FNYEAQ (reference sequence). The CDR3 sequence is CASSLAPASEQYF. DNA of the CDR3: TGTGCTAGCAGCTTAGCCCCCGCATCGGAGCAGTACTTC.

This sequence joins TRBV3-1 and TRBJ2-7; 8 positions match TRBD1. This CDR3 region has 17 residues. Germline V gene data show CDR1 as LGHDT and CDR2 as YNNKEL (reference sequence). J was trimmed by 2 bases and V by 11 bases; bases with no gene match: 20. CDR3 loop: CACCQEFVRDRPYEQYF. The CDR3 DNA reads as TGTGCCTGCTGCCAAGAATTTGTACGGGACAGGCCCTACGAGCAGTACTTC.

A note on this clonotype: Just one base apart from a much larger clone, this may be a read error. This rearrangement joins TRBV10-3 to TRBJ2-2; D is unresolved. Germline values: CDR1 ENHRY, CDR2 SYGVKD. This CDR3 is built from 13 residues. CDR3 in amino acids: CAFSERGPGELFF. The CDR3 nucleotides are TGTGCCTTCAGTGAACGTGGTCCCGGGGAGCTGTTTTTT.

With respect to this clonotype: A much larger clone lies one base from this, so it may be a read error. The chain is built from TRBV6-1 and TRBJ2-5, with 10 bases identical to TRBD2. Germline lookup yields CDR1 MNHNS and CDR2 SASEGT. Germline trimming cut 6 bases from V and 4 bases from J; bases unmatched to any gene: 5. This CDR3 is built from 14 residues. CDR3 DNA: TGTGCCAGCAGGCAACTAGCGGGATTAGAGACCCAGTACTTC. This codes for CASRQLAGLETQYF.

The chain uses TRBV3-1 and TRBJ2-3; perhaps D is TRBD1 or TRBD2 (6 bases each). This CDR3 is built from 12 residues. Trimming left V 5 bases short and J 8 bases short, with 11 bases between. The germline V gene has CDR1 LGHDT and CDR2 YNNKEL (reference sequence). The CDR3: CASSKGGRTQYF. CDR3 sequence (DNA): TGTGCCAGCAGCAAGGGGGGTCGTACGCAGTATTTT.

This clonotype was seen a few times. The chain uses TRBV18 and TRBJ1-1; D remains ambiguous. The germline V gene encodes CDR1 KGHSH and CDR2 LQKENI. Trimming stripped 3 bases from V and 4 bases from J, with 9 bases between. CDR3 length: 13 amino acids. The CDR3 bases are TGTGCCAGCTCACCGATAGGGCCCACTGAAGCTTTCTTT. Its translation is CASSPIGPTEAFF.

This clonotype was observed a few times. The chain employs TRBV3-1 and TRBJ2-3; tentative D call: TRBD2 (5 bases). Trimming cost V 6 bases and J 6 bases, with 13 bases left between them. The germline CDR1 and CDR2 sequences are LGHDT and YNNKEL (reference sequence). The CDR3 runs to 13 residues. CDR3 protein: CASRSTRIDTQYF. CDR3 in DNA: TGTGCCAGCAGATCAACTAGGATCGATACGCAGTATTTT.

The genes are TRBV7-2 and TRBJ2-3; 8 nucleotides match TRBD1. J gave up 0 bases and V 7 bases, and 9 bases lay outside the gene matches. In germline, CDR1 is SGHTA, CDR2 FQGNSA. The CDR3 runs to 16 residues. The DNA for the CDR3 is TGTGCCAGCAACCGGGACAGGAGTATTAGCACAGATACGCAGTATTTT. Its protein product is CASNRDRSISTDTQYF.

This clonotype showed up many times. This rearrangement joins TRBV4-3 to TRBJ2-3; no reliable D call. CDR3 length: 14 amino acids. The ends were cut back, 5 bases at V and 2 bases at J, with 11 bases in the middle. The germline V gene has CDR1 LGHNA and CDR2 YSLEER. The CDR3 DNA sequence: TGCGCCAGCAGCATAGACCTGAACACAGATACGCAGTATTTT. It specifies CASSIDLNTDTQYF.

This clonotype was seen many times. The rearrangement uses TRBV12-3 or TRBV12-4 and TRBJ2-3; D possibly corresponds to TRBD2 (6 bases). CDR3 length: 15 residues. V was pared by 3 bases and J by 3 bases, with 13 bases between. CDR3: CASSFVAVGTDTQYF. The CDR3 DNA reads TGTGCCAGCAGTTTTGTAGCGGTAGGGACAGATACGCAGTATTTT.

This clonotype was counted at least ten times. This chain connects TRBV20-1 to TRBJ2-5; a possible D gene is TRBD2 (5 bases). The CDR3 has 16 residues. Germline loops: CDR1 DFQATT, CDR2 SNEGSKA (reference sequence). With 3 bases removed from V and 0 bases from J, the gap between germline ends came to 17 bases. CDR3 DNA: TGCAGTGCTAGGGTCCCTCTAGCAGTGAACCAAGAGACCCAGTACTTC. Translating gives CSARVPLAVNQETQYF.

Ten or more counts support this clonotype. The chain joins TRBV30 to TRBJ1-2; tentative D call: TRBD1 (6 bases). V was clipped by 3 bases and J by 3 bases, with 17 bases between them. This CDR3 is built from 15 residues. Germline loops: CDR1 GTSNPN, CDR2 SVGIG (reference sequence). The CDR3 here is CAWSGNRELDYGYTF. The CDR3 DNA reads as TGTGCCTGGAGCGGAAACAGGGAACTTGACTATGGCTACACCTTC.

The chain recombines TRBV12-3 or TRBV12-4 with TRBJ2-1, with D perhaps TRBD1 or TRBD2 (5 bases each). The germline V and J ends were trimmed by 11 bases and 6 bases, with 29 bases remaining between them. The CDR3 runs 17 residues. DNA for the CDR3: TGTGCCTTCAGTTTAGGGGCAGGAGGCCGGGGTTTCAATGAGCAGTTCTTC. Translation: CAFSLGAGGRGFNEQFF.

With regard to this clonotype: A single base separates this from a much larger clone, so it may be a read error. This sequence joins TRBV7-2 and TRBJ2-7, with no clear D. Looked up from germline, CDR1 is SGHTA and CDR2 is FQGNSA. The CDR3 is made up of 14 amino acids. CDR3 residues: CASSLNANSYEQDF. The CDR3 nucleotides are TGTGCCAGCAGCTTAAACGCCAACTCCTACGAGCAGGACTTC. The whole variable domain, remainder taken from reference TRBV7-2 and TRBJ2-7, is GAGVSQSPSNKVTEKGKDVELRCDPISGHTALYWYRQSLGQGLEFLIYFQGNSAPDKSGLPSDRFSAERTGGSVSTLTIQRTQQEDSAVYLCASSLNANSYEQDFGPGTRLTVT.

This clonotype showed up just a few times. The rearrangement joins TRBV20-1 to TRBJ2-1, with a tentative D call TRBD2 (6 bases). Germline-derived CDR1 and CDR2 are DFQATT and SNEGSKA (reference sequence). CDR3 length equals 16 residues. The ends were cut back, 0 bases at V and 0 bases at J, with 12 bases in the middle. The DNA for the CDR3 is TGCAGTGCTAGAGATACTAGCAGGAGCTCCTACAATGAGCAGTTCTTC. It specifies CSARDTSRSSYNEQFF.

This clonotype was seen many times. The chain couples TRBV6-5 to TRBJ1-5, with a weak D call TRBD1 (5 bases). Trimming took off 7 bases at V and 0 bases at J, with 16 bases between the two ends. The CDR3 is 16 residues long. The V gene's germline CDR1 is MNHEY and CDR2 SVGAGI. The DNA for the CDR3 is TGTGCCAGCAACCCGGGACCCAGAATTAGCAATCAGCCCCAGCATTTT. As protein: CASNPGPRISNQPQHF.

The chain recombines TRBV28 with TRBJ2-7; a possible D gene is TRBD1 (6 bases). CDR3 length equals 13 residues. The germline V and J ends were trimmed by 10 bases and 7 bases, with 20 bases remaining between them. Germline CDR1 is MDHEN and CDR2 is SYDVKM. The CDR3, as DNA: TGTGCCACCGTAACAGGGCCCTTGGTTGAGCAGTACTTC. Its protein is CATVTGPLVEQYF. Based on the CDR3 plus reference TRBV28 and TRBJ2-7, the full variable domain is DVKVTQSSRYLVKRTGEKVFLECVQDMDHENMFWYRQDPGLGLRLIYFSYDVKMKEKGDIPEGYSVSREKKERFSLILESASTNQTSMYLCATVTGPLVEQYFGPGTRLTVT.

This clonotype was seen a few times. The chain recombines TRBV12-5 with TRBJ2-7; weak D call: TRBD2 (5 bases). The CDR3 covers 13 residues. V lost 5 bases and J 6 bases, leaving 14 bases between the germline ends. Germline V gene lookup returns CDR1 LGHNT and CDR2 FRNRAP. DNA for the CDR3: TGTGCTAGTGGTCATACCCAAGGGAGCGAGCAGTACTTC. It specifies CASGHTQGSEQYF.

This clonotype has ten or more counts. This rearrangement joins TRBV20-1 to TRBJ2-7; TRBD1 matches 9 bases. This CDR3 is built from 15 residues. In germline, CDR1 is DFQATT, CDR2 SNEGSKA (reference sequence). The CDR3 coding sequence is TGCGGGGCAGACCGAGGGACAGGGAAAACCTACGAGCAGTACTTC. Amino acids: CGADRGTGKTYEQYF.

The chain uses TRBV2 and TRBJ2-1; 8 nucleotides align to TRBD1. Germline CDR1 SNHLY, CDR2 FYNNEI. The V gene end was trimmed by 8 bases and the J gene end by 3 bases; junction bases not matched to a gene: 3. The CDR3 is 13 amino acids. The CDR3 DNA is TGTGCCAGCGGAGACAGGGGCTACAATGAGCAGTTCTTC. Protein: CASGDRGYNEQFF.

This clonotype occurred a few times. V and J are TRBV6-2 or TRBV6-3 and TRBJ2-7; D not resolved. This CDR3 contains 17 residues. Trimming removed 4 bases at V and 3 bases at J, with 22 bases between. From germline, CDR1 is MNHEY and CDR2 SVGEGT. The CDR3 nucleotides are TGTGCCAGCAGTTCCCTGAACTGGTACCAACGACACTACGAGCAGTACTTC. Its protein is CASSSLNWYQRHYEQYF.

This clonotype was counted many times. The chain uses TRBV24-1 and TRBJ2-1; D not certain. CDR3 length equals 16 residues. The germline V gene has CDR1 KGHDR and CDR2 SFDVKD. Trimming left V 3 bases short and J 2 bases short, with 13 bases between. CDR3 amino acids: CATSDGSPATYNEQFF. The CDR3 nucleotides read TGTGCCACCAGTGATGGGTCGCCGGCAACCTACAATGAGCAGTTCTTC.

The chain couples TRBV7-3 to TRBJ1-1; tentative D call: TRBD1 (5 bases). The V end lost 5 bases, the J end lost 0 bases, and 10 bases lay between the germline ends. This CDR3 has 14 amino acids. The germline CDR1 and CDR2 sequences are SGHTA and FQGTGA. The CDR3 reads CASSLDSVNTEAFF. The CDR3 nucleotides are TGTGCCAGCAGCCTTGACAGCGTGAACACTGAAGCTTTCTTT.

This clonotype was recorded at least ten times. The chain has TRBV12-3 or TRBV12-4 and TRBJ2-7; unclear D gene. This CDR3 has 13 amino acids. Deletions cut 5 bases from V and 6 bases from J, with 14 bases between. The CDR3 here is CASSTTASGEQYF. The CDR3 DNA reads TGTGCCAGCAGTACAACAGCCTCGGGCGAGCAGTACTTC.

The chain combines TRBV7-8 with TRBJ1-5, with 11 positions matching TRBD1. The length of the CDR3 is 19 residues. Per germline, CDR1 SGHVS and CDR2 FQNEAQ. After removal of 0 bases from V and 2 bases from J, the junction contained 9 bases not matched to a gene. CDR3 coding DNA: TGTGCCAGCAGCTTAGCGGGGGACAGGGGGTGGTTCGGCAATCAGCCCCAGCATTTT. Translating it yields CASSLAGDRGWFGNQPQHF.

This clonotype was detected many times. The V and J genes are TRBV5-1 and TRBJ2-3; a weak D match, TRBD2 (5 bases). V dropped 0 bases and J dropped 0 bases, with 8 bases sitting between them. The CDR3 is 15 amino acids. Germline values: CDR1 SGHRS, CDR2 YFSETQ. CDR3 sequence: CASSLGTLSTDTQYF. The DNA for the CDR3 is TGCGCCAGCAGCTTGGGGACTCTAAGCACAGATACGCAGTATTTT. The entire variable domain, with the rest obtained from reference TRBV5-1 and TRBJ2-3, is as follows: KAGVTQTPRYLIKTRGQQVTLSCSPISGHRSVSWYQQTPGQGLQFLFEYFSETQRNKGNFPGRFSGRQFSNSRSEMNVSTLELGDSALYLCASSLGTLSTDTQYFGPGTRLTVL.